The table lists the clone carrying this T cell receptor (beta chain) with a few counts. Time point described: persistent/refractory GD, antithyroid drugs over 5 years with positive TRAb. The TCR library was prepared using RNA isolated from PBMCs. The data derive from a study of regulatory T cells in long-lasting Graves disease. Assembly of TCR beta libraries relied on iRepertoire HTBI primers together with Arm-PCR of CDR3 regions. TCRdb redid the calling of the multiplex PCR reads with MiXCR, one entry per CDR3 protein. The table lists hundreds of thousands of distinct CDR3 sequences, over 20% of them singletons, with roughly an eighth in the top ten. This sequence originates from a female donor with Graves disease. Material: peripheral blood mononuclear cells (PBMCs), obtained when the disease was refractory, from a patient treated with antithyroid drugs.

The CDR3 here is CASSVDSGRKTGELFF. The CDR3 DNA follows: TGTGCCAGCAGCGTAGATAGTGGGAGAAAGACCGGGGAGCTGTTTTTT. The V call is TRBV9, the J call TRBJ2-2; D is possibly TRBD2 (5 bases). Germline CDR1 reads SGDLS; CDR2 reads YYNGEE. This CDR3 is built from 16 residues. Trimming took 0 bases from V and 5 from J, leaving 14 bases between them.